This T cell receptor (beta chain) was recorded in a study of blood T cell repertoires in COVID-19. Study details: Samples representing acute and convalescent COVID-19 were sourced from the United States, Italy and Spain. PBMCs, B-cell-depleted T cells, or T cells were the source of the cDNA or gDNA that made up the material.

With V trimmed by 5 bases and J by 1 base, 15 bases remained unmatched. The V gene's germline CDR1 is LGHDT and CDR2 YNNKEL (reference sequence). The CDR3 sequence is 18 residues long. Original analysis: Reference gene primer amplification gave estimated nucleated cell counts. Sequencing used immunoSEQ multiplex PCR; TCRdb keeps in-frame clones, though not all of them. V, J and clone size are taken as reported in that table, and D and trimming were inferred from the DNA itself. The data show roughly 250,000 clones, roughly 83% seen once. The chain is built from TRBV3-1 (or the pseudogene TRBV3-2) and TRBJ1-1, with TRBD1 matching over 8 bases. Source material: peripheral blood. The sequence came from a woman older than 75 with acute or convalescent COVID-19. This CDR3 is CASSNSRQGSYQNTEAFF. The CDR3 DNA reads TGTGCCAGCAGCAACTCCCGACAGGGGTCCTACCAGAACACTGAAGCTTTCTTT.